This entry features one T cell receptor (beta chain) sequence. Its target is not known. Sequence at one end of the junction differs from germline and may be a read error. Other nucleotide sequences in the sample specify the same CDR3. CDR1 and CDR2 (germline): KGHSH, LQKENI. CDR3 size: 16 residues. The PCR made use of 60 Vbeta and 13 Jbeta primers. Data came from immunoSEQ multiplex PCR; TCRdb stores just in-frame clones and leaves some out. The top ten hold about 8% of the sample, which has 95,000 to 150,000 clones, around three fifths seen once. This specimen comes from a study of cytomegalovirus exposure and HLA in healthy donors. Whole-study findings and limits: Several V segments, TRBV6-2 and TRBV6-3 among them, could not be told apart and were dropped. TCR beta chain V- and J-gene trimming was linked, in a later analysis, to a missense variant in DCLRE1C.

Donors in the study were healthy people who gave bone marrow. This receptor was identified in a woman between 40 and 50 years old in good health and CMV-seropositive. This chain uses TRBV18 with TRBJ2-3, with 8 bases that match TRBD2. Material for sequencing was PBMCs. The CDR3 DNA follows: TGCGCCAGCTCACCACAGACTAGCGCTTTCACAGATACGCAGTATTTT. Translating gives CASSPQTSAFTDTQYF.